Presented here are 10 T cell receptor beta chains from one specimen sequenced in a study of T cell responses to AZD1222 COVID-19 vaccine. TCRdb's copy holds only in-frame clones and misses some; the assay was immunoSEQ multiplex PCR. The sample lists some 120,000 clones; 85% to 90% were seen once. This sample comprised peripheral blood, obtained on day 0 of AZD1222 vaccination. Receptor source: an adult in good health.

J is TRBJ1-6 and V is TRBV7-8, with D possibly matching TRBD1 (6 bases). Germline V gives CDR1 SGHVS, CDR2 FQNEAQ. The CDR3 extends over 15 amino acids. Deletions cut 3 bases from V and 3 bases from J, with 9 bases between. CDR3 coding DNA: TGTGCCAGCAGCTTTGGACAGAACTATAATTCACCCCTCCACTTT. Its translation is CASSFGQNYNSPLHF.

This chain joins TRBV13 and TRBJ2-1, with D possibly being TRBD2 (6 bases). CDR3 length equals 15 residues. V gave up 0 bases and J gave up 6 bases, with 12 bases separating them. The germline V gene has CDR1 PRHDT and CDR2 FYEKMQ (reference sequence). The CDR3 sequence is CASSLGPGGPNEQFF. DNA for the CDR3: TGTGCCAGCAGCTTAGGCCCCGGGGGTCCCAATGAGCAGTTCTTC.

CDR3 bases: TGTGCCAGCAGCGAATCTCTAGCGCGCGAGCAGTACTTC. It codes for CASSESLAREQYF. V usage is TRBV5-4 and J usage is TRBJ2-7; TRBD2 is a possible D gene (6 bases). Germline V lookup: CDR1 SGHNT, CDR2 YYREEE (reference sequence). This CDR3 contains 13 residues. The V gene lost 4 bases and the J gene lost 6 bases, with 14 bases spanning the gap.

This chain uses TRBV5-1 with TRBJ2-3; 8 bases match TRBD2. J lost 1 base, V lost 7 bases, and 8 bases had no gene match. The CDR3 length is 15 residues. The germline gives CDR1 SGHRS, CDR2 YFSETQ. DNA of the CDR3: TGCGCCAGCCGTACCGGGACTAGTGGCACAGATACGCAGTATTTT. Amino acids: CASRTGTSGTDTQYF.

The chain's CDR3 is CASSLGGSNTF. The CDR3 nucleotides are TGTGCCAGCAGTTTAGGCGGCAGCAACACCTTC. J is TRBJ1-2 and V is TRBV12-3 or TRBV12-4; D call uncertain. This CDR3 region has 11 residues. The ends were cut back, 1 base at V and 12 bases at J, with 9 bases in the middle.

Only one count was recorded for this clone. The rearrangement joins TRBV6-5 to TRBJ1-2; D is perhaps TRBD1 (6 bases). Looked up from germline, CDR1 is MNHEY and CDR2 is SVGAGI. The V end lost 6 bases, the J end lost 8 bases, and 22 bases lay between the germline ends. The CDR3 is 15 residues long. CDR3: CASRTWDTRRGGYTF. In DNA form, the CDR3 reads TGTGCCAGCAGAACCTGGGACACTAGGAGAGGCGGCTACACCTTC.

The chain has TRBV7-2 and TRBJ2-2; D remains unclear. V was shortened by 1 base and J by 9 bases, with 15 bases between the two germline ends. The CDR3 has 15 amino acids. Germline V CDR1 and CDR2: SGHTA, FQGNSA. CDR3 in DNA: TGTGCCAGCAGCTTAGAGGCGGTTCAAGCCAGGGAGCTGTTTTTT. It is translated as CASSLEAVQARELFF.

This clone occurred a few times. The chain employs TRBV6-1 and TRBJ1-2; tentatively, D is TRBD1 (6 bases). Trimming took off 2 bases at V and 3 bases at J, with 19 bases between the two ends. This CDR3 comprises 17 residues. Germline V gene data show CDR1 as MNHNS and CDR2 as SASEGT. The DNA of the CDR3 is TGTGCCAGCAGTGAAAGTCGGGGGGCGGGATTCTACTATGGCTACACCTTC. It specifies CASSESRGAGFYYGYTF.

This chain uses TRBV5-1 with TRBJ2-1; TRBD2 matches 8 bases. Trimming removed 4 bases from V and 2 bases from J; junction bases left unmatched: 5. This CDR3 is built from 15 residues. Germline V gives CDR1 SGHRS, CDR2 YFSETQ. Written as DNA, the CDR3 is TGCGCCAGCAGCCCCGGGACTAGTCCCTACAATGAGCAGTTCTTC. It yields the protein CASSPGTSPYNEQFF. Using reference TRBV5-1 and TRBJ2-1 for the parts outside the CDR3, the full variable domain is KAGVTQTPRYLIKTRGQQVTLSCSPISGHRSVSWYQQTPGQGLQFLFEYFSETQRNKGNFPGRFSGRQFSNSRSEMNVSTLELGDSALYLCASSPGTSPYNEQFFGPGTRLTVL.

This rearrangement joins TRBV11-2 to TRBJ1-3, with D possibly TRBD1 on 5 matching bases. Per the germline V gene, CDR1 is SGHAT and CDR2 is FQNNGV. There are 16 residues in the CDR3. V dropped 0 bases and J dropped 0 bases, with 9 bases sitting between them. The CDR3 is CASSLERGSSGNTIYF. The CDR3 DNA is TGTGCCAGCAGCTTAGAAAGGGGAAGCTCTGGAAACACCATATATTTT.